This T cell receptor (beta chain) was recovered during a study of somatic mutations in cytotoxic T cells in rheumatoid arthritis (dated by TCRdb to the late 2010s). Turning to the overall study: Patient peripheral blood (roughly 32 ml EDTA) was drawn right after diagnosis and before any treatment started. Some T-cell populations stained with V beta antibodies were sorted by flow on a FACSAria II or Sony SH800 to nearly 100% purity, with sorted V beta1+ cells additionally subjected to TCRB sequencing. In newly diagnosed rheumatoid arthritis without treatment, the study examined if expanded CD8+ T-cell clones harbor somatic mutations, relying on TCRB deep sequencing to characterize clonality. A total of around 65 rheumatoid arthritis patients and 15 to 25 healthy controls underwent TCRB deep sequencing. Median age was essentially the same in the patient group and the control group. The investigation overall reported the following: The largest CD8+ clone made up more than 20% of CD8+ cells in about an eighth of the roughly 65 patients, and blood and synovial fluid shared several identical CD8+ TCRB sequences. In patients, CD8+ clonality rose with age (Spearman r ≈ 0.49), which was not the case in healthy controls. There was no significant difference in CD8+ T-cell clonality between rheumatoid arthritis patients and age-matched healthy controls. It was unknown which antigens the expanded CD8+ clones targeted, and their absence from virus-specific databases did not exclude viral specificity. The slight TRBV07 underrepresentation in patients was not adjusted for multiple comparisons.

This clone turned up a few times. The antigen it recognizes is unknown. Qualities for individual bases were not recorded, and no much larger clone is one base off. Genomic DNA underwent TCRB CDR3 sequencing using the immunoSEQ assay. The original pipeline was this. Published virus-specific TCRB sequences were compared with patient CD8+ clones larger than 1%, and only a few matches were found. Analyses were restricted to productive TCRB rearrangements. Clonality was calculated as a Shannon entropy-based productive clonality index, and a clone was defined by a unique TCRB CDR3 sequence. Repertoire overlap between two samples was calculated from the template counts of each clone relative to total templates per sample. A correlation with a Spearman r of 0.61 was found between V-gene usage by flow cytometry and V-gene usage by TCRB sequencing. TCRdb carries this immuneACCESS record with in-frame sequences only. Its versions omit some clonotypes, under half of them owing to an unresolved V gene in the studies checked, with the rest unexplained. Clone size and the V and J calls come from that table; the DNA yielded D and trimming. For this sample the table gives 8,500 to 13,000 clones, of which 70% to 80% were detected only once. In total, the top ten clones hold around a third of the sample.

On an AutoMACS, CD4+ and CD8+ cells were isolated via positive magnetic bead selection, and their purity was verified by flow cytometry. Initial screening for clonal expansions relied on flow cytometry with a TCR V beta antibody panel, after which sorted CD8+ fractions underwent TCRB deep sequencing for characterization. Isolation of peripheral blood mononuclear cells was done through Ficoll-Paque PLUS density gradient separation. DNA from CD4-enriched, CD8-enriched or PBMC samples was extracted using Nucleospin Tissue or Tissue XS kits and then quantified on a Qubit 2.0 fluorometer. Taken from cysteine to phenylalanine, the CDR3 has 17 residues. The read is trimmed to its CDR3 DNA, 51 bases read in frame from base 1. Trimming removed 1 base from V and 4 bases from J; the gene matches leave 11 bases unexplained. The germline V gene yields SGHAT for CDR1 and FQNNGV for CDR2.

The sequence derives from an adult with rheumatoid arthritis. Sequenced: CD8+ T cells sorted from blood. The chain was built from TRBV11-2 and TRBJ1-2, and 8 junctional nucleotides match TRBD1. The CDR3 sequence is CASSLGGMTGDGYGYTF. The DNA sequence follows: TGTGCCAGCAGCTTAGGTGGGATGACAGGGGATGGCTATGGCTACACCTTC.